Listed below are T cell receptor beta chains from one sample, sequenced in a study of CD8 T cells in Susac syndrome. TCRdb re-called the immunoSEQ multiplex PCR reads through MiXCR, storing one row per CDR3 protein. The profile covers more than 120,000 distinct CDR3 sequences, with approximately 95% appearing a single time and about 0.076% taken by the ten largest. Sequencing used CD4+ T cells from PBMCs. All receptors derive from a human donor in good health. Both conserved end residues are part of each CDR3. Fields, in order: CDR3 length, D gene, J gene, V gene, clone size, CDR3 protein, CDR3 DNA. The D gene is left open where the match is weak. Only some rows state a clone size, as once, few, many or a class for expanded clones.

14 . TRBJ2-6 TRBV12-3/TRBV12-4 . CASSSTSGANVLTF TGTGCCAGCAGTTCCACCTCCGGGGCCAACGTCCTGACTTTC
13 . TRBJ2-2 TRBV7-3 few CASSLSNTGELFF TGTGCCAGCAGTCTATCGAACACCGGGGAGCTGTTTTTT
11 . TRBJ1-2 TRBV6-2/TRBV6-3 . CASTQGSGYTF TGTGCCAGCACTCAGGGGAGTGGCTACACCTTC
15 TRBD1 TRBJ1-4 TRBV5-1 . CASSGNQGGNEKLFF TGCGCCAGCAGCGGAAATCAGGGGGGTAATGAAAAACTGTTTTTT
14 TRBD2 TRBJ2-7 TRBV29-1 few CSVALAVSSYEQYF TGCAGCGTTGCCCTAGCGGTGAGCTCCTACGAGCAGTACTTC
14 TRBD2 TRBJ2-3 TRBV5-1 . CASSGTSGGDTQYF TGCGCCAGCAGCGGGACTAGCGGGGGAGATACGCAGTATTTT
15 TRBD1 TRBJ2-7 TRBV12-3/TRBV12-4 . CASSSFYRGLYEQYF TGTGCCAGCAGTTCTTTCTACAGGGGGCTCTACGAGCAGTACTTC
15 TRBD1 TRBJ2-7 TRBV6-5 . CASRGYRGSSYEQYF TGTGCCAGCAGGGGGTACAGGGGAAGCTCCTACGAGCAGTACTTC
13 . TRBJ2-5 TRBV10-1 . CASGEGGQETQYF TGCGCCAGCGGTGAAGGGGGGCAAGAGACCCAGTACTTC
16 TRBD2 TRBJ2-1 TRBV29-1 . CSDAIQAGVSYNEQFF TGCAGCGACGCTATCCAAGCGGGAGTATCCTACAATGAGCAGTTCTTC
14 . TRBJ1-3 TRBV18 . CASSQDYSGNTIYF TGTGCCAGCTCTCAGGACTACTCTGGAAACACCATATATTTT
14 . TRBJ2-2 TRBV27 . CASSLGASTGELFF TGTGCCAGCAGCTTAGGCGCGAGCACCGGGGAGCTGTTTTTT
13 . TRBJ2-1 TRBV27 . CASRKGIHNEQFF TGTGCCAGCAGGAAAGGAATCCACAATGAGCAGTTCTTC
16 . TRBJ1-2 TRBV3-1 . CASSQERGQVMGGYTF TGTGCCAGCAGCCAAGAAAGAGGACAAGTTATGGGTGGCTACACCTTC
13 . TRBJ1-1 TRBV30 . CAWSPDRGREAFF TGTGCCTGGAGTCCAGATCGGGGGCGCGAAGCTTTCTTT
16 TRBD1 TRBJ2-1 TRBV12-3/TRBV12-4 . CASSSRQGGSYNEQFF TGTGCCAGCAGTTCGCGACAGGGGGGGTCCTACAATGAGCAGTTCTTC
15 . TRBJ2-4 TRBV15 . CATSRDLLNGNIQYF TGTGCCACCAGCAGAGATCTCCTAAACGGAAACATTCAGTACTTC
16 . TRBJ1-1 TRBV12-3/TRBV12-4 . CASSPRALGPNTEAFF TGTGCCAGCAGTCCCAGAGCATTAGGGCCAAACACTGAAGCTTTCTTT
14 TRBD1 TRBJ1-2 TRBV7-2 . CASRPDRGLDGYTF TGTGCCAGCAGACCGGACAGGGGTTTGGATGGCTACACCTTC
14 TRBD2 TRBJ2-7 TRBV9 . CASSLSGYSYEQYF TGTGCCAGCAGTCTTAGCGGGTACTCCTACGAGCAGTACTTC
15 TRBD2 TRBJ2-1 TRBV5-1 once CASSLGVAGYNEQFF TGCGCCAGCAGCTTGGGAGTAGCGGGGTACAATGAGCAGTTCTTC
14 . TRBJ2-2 TRBV5-1 . CASSNTRNTGELFF TGCGCCAGCAGCAACACTCGGAACACCGGGGAGCTGTTTTTT
17 . TRBJ2-3 TRBV5-1 . CASSSPVGIWGPDTQYF TGCGCCAGCAGCTCCCCCGTGGGGATATGGGGCCCAGATACGCAGTATTTT
13 TRBD1 TRBJ2-4 TRBV29-1 . CSVSPGQGNIQYF TGCAGCGTTTCTCCGGGACAGGGAAACATTCAGTACTTC
16 TRBD2 TRBJ2-1 TRBV9 . CASSGRLAGWGNEQFF TGTGCCAGCAGCGGACGACTAGCGGGTTGGGGGAATGAGCAGTTCTTC
16 TRBD2 TRBJ2-1 TRBV19 . CASGPDGTSGENEQFF TGTGCCAGTGGGCCGGACGGGACTAGCGGAGAGAATGAGCAGTTCTTC
15 TRBD2 TRBJ2-7 TRBV20-1 . CSALATSGRTYEQYF TGCAGTGCGCTAGCGACTAGCGGGAGAACCTACGAGCAGTACTTC
16 TRBD1 TRBJ1-4 TRBV30 . CAWSVGTGNRNEKLFF TGTGCCTGGAGTGTCGGGACAGGGAATAGGAATGAAAAACTGTTTTTT
14 . TRBJ2-7 TRBV7-9 . CASSDPPSSYEQYF TGTGCCAGCAGCGACCCACCTAGCTCCTACGAGCAGTACTTC
14 TRBD2 TRBJ2-1 TRBV19 . CASSKLAGVNEQFF TGTGCCAGTAGTAAATTAGCGGGCGTCAATGAGCAGTTCTTC
15 TRBD1 TRBJ2-7 TRBV29-1 . CSVLRGQTGSYEQYF TGCAGCGTTCTAAGGGGGCAGACGGGCTCCTACGAGCAGTACTTC
14 . TRBJ2-3 TRBV3-1 once CASSPGLGRDTQYF TGTGCCAGCAGCCCCGGACTGGGACGCGATACGCAGTATTTT
14 . TRBJ2-1 TRBV3-1 . CASSPRLGGSQQFF TGTGCCAGCAGCCCCCGACTAGGAGGGTCCCAGCAGTTCTTC
14 . TRBJ2-3 TRBV5-1 . CASSLGDHTDTQYF TGCGCCAGCAGCTTGGGGGACCACACAGATACGCAGTATTTT
18 . TRBJ2-6 TRBV24-1 . CATSGSTQVKTGANVLTF TGTGCCACCAGCGGAAGTACACAGGTTAAGACGGGGGCCAACGTCCTGACTTTC
12 . TRBJ2-7 TRBV10-3 . CAISETGQRRYF TGTGCCATCAGTGAGACTGGACAGAGACGGTACTTC
14 . TRBJ2-5 TRBV5-1 . CASSWGQIQETQYF TGCGCCAGCAGCTGGGGACAAATCCAAGAGACCCAGTACTTC
12 . TRBJ2-1 TRBV20-1 . CSASSRDHEQFF TGCAGTGCTTCCTCCCGGGACCATGAGCAGTTCTTC
14 TRBD1 TRBJ2-3 TRBV6-5 once CASSVNRGTDTQYF TGTGCCAGCAGTGTCAACAGGGGGACAGATACGCAGTATTTT
15 . TRBJ1-5 TRBV4-2 . CASSQDHISNQPQHF TGTGCCAGCAGCCAAGATCATATTAGCAATCAGCCCCAGCATTTT
16 TRBD2 TRBJ2-5 TRBV28 . CASSSRLAGVGETQYF TGTGCCAGCAGTTCTCGTCTAGCGGGAGTGGGAGAGACCCAGTACTTC
16 TRBD2 TRBJ2-2 TRBV11-2 . CASSSRDGGSTGELFF TGTGCCAGCAGTTCCCGAGATGGCGGGAGCACCGGGGAGCTGTTTTTT